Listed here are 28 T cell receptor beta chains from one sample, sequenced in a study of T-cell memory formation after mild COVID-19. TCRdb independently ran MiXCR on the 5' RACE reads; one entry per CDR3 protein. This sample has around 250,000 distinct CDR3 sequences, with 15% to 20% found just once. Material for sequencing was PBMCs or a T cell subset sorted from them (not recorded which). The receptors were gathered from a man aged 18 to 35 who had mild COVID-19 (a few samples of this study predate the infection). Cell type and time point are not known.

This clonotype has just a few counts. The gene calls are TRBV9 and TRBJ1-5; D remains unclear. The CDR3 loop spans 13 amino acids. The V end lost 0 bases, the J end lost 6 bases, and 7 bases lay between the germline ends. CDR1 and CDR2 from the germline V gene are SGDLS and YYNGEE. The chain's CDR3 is CASSVEGTQPQHF. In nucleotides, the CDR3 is TGTGCCAGCAGCGTAGAGGGAACTCAGCCCCAGCATTTT.

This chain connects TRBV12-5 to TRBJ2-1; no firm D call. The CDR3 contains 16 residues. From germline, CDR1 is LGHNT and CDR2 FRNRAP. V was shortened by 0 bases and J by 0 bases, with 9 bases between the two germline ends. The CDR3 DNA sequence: TGTGCTAGTGGTTTGGTCCTGGGAAGCTCCTACAATGAGCAGTTCTTC. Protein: CASGLVLGSSYNEQFF.

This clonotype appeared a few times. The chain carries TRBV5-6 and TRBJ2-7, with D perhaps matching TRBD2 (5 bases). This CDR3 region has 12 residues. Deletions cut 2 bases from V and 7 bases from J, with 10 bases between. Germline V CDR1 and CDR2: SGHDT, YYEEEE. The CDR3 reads CASSLRTGEQYV. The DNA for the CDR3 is TGTGCCAGCAGCTTAAGGACGGGGGAGCAGTACGTC.

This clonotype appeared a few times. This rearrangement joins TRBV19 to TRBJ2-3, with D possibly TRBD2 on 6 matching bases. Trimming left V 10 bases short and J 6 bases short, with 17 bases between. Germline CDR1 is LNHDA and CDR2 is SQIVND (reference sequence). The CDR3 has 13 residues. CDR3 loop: CATGLRDMDTQYF. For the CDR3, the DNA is TGTGCCACCGGACTAAGGGATATGGATACGCAGTATTTT.

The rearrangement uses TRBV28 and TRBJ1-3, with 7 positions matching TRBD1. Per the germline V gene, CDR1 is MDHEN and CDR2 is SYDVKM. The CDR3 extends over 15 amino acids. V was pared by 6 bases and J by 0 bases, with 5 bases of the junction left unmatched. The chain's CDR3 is CASSGGDSSGNTIYF. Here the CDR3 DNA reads TGTGCCAGCAGCGGAGGGGACAGCTCTGGAAACACCATATATTTT.

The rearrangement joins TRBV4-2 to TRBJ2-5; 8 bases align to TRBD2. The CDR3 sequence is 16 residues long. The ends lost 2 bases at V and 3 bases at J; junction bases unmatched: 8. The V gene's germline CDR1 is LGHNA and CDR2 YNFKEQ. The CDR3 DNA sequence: TGTGCCAGCAGCCAAATCAGCGGGGGCCTGGAAGAGACCCAGTACTTC. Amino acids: CASSQISGGLEETQYF.

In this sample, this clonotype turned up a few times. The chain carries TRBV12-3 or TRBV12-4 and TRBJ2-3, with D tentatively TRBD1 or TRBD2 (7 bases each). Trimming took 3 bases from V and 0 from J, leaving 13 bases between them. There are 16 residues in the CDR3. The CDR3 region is CASSLDQGGSTDTQYF. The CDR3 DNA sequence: TGTGCCAGCAGTTTGGACCAGGGGGGGAGCACAGATACGCAGTATTTT.

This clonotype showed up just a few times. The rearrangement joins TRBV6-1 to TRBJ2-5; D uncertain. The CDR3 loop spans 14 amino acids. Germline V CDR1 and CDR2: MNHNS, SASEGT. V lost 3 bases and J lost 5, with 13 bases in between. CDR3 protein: CASSEGKGSETQYF. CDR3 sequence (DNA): TGTGCCAGCAGTGAGGGGAAAGGATCCGAGACCCAGTACTTC.

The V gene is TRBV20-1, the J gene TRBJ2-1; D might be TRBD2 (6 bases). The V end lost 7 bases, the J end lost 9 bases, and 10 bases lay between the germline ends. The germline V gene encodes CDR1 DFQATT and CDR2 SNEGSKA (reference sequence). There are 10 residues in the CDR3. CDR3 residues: CSGGEVEQFF. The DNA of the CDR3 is TGCAGTGGAGGGGAGGTTGAGCAGTTCTTC.

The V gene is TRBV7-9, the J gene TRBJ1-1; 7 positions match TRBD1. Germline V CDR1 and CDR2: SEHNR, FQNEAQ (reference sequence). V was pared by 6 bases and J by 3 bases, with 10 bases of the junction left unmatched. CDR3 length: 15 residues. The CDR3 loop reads CASSTQNRGDTEAFF. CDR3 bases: TGTGCCAGCAGTACTCAAAACAGGGGCGACACTGAAGCTTTCTTT.

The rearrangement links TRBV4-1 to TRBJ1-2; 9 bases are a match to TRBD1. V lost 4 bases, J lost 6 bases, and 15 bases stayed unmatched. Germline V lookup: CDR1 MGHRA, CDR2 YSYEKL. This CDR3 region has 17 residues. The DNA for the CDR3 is TGCGCCAGCAGCCCTCCATTCCCACAGGGGGCGCGGAATGGCTACACCTTC. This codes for CASSPPFPQGARNGYTF.

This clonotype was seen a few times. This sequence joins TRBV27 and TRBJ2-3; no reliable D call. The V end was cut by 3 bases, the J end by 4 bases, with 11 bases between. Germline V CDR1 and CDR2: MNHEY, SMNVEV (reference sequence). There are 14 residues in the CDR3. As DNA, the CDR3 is TGTGCCAGCAGTTTGGGGTTTCGAGCAGATACGCAGTATTTT. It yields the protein CASSLGFRADTQYF.

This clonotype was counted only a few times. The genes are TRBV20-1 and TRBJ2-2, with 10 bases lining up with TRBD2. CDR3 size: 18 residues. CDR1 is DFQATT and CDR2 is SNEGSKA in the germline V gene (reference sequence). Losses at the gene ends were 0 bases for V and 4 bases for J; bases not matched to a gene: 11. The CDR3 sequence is CSARDLRERGGTTGELFF. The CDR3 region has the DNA TGCAGTGCTAGAGATCTGCGCGAGCGGGGGGGCACCACCGGGGAGCTGTTTTTT.

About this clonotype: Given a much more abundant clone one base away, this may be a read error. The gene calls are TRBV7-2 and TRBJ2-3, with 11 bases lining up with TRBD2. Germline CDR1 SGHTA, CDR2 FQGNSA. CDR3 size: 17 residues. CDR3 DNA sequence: TGTGCCAGCAGCTTTTTAGCGGGGGGGCCGGGCACAGATACGAAGTATTTT. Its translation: CASSFLAGGPGTDTKYF.

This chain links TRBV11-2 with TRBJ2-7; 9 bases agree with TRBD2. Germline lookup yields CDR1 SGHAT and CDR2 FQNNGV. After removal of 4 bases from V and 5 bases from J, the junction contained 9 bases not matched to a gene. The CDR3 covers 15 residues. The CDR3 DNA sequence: TGTGCCAGCAGCTCACCTATAGCGGGAGTCCACGAGCAGTACTTC. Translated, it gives CASSSPIAGVHEQYF.

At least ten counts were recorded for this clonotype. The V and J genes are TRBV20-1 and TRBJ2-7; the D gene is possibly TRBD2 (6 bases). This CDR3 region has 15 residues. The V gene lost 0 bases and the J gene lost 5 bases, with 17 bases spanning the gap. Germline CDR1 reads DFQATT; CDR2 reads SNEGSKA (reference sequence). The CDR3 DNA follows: TGCAGTGCTAGAGATGGCCTGGGGGGAAGCCACGAGCAGTACTTC. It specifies CSARDGLGGSHEQYF.

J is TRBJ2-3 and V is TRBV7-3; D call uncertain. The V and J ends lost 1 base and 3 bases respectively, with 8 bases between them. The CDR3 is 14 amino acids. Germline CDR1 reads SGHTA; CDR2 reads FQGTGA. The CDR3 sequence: CASSLSGRTDTQYF. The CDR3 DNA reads TGTGCCAGCAGCTTAAGCGGCAGGACAGATACGCAGTATTTT.

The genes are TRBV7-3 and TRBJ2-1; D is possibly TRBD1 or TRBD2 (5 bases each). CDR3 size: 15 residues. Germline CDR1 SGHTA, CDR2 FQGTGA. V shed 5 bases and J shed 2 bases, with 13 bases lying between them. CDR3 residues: CASSPQSGPYNEQFF. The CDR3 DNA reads TGTGCCAGCAGCCCCCAGTCGGGGCCCTACAATGAGCAGTTCTTC.

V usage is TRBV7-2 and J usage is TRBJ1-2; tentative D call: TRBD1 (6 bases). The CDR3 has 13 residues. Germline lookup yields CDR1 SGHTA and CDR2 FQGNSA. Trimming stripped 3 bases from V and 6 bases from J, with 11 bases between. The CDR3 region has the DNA TGTGCCAGCAGCTTGGGCAGGGGAAATGGCTACACCTTC. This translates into CASSLGRGNGYTF.

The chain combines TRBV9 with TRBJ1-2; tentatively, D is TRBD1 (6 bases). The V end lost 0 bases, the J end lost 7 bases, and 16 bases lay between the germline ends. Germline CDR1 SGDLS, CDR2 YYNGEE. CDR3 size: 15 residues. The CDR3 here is CASSVVSWGHSGYTF. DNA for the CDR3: TGTGCCAGCAGCGTAGTGTCTTGGGGGCACTCTGGCTACACCTTC.

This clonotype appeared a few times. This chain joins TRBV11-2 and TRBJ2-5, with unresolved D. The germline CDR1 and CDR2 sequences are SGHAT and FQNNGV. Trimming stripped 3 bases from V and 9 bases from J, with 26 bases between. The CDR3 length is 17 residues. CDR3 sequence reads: CASSFVVPTDTEGSQYF. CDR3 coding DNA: TGTGCCAGCAGCTTCGTAGTACCGACCGACACTGAAGGGTCCCAGTACTTC.

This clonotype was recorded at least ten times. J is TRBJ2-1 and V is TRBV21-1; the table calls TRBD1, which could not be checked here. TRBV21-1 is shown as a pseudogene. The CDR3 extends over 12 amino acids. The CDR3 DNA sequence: TGTGCCAGCAGCCCTTGGGGGGAGAACAAGTTCTTC. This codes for CASSPWGENKFF.

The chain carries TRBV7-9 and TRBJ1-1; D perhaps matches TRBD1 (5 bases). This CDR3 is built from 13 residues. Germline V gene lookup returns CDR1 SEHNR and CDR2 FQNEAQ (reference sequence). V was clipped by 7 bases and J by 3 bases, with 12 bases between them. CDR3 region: CASNGGVDTEAFF. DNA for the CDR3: TGTGCCAGCAATGGGGGTGTGGACACTGAAGCTTTCTTT.

In DNA form, the CDR3 reads TGTGCCAGCAGCTTGCAAGGGGGCGGGATGGTTGAAAAACTGTTTTTT. This translates into CASSLQGGGMVEKLFF. The V and J genes are TRBV7-2 and TRBJ1-4; TRBD1 matches at 7 bases. V shed 3 bases and J 7 bases; nucleotides not matched to a gene: 11. Looked up from germline, CDR1 is SGHTA and CDR2 is FQGNSA. CDR3 size: 16 residues. Full variable domain (missing parts from reference TRBV7-2 and TRBJ1-4): GAGVSQSPSNKVTEKGKDVELRCDPISGHTALYWYRQSLGQGLEFLIYFQGNSAPDKSGLPSDRFSAERTGGSVSTLTIQRTQQEDSAVYLCASSLQGGGMVEKLFFGSGTQLSVL.

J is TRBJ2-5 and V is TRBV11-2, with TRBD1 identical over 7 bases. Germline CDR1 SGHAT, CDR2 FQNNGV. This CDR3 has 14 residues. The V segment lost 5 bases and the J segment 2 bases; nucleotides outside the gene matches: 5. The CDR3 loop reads CASSDPGQQETQYF. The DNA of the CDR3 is TGTGCCAGCAGCGATCCGGGACAGCAAGAGACCCAGTACTTC.

The DNA for the CDR3 is TGTGCCAGCTCACTTGGGACAGGGGGCGGGAATGAGCAGTTCTTC. Its protein product is CASSLGTGGGNEQFF. The rearrangement uses TRBV7-8 and TRBJ2-1; TRBD1 agrees at 12 bases. Germline CDR1 reads SGHVS; CDR2 reads FQNEAQ. This CDR3 contains 15 residues. Trimming cost V 8 bases and J 7 bases; bases outside gene matches: 9. Full variable domain (missing parts from reference TRBV7-8 and TRBJ2-1): GAGVSQSPRYKVAKRGQDVALRCDPISGHVSLFWYQQALGQGPEFLTYFQNEAQLDKSGLPSDRFFAERPEGSVSTLKIQRTQQEDSAVYLCASSLGTGGGNEQFFGPGTRLTVL.

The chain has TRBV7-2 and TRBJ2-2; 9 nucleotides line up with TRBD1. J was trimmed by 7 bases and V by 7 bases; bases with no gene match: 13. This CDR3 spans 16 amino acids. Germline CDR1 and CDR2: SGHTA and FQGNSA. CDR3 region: CASTTADRGIVGELFF. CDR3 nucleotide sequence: TGTGCCAGCACCACGGCGGACAGGGGAATTGTCGGGGAGCTGTTTTTT. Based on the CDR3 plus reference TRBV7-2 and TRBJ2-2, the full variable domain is GAGVSQSPSNKVTEKGKDVELRCDPISGHTALYWYRQSLGQGLEFLIYFQGNSAPDKSGLPSDRFSAERTGGSVSTLTIQRTQQEDSAVYLCASTTADRGIVGELFFGEGSRLTVL.

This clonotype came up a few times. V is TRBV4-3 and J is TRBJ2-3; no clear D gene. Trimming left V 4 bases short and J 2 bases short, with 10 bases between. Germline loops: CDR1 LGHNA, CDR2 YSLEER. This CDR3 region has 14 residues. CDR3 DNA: TGCGCCAGCAGCCGTCGGGCCGACACAGATACGCAGTATTTT. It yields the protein CASSRRADTDTQYF.